This T cell receptor beta chain was found in a study of cytomegalovirus exposure and HLA in healthy donors. V was cut by 5 bases and J by 0 bases, with 8 bases left in between. Per germline, CDR1 SGHNT and CDR2 YENEEA. The CDR3 spans 14 residues. Vbeta (60) and Jbeta (13) primers were used in the PCR. Produced via immunoSEQ multiplex PCR; TCRdb's table is partial and in-frame only. This sample has some 99,000 clones, with 60% to 75% found just once. The genes are TRBV11-3 and TRBJ2-4, with D maybe TRBD2 (5 bases). This clonotype originated in a female donor in good health and CMV-seronegative. Sequencing was performed on PBMCs. The CDR3 spells CASSPDLAKNIQYF. The CDR3 DNA is TGTGCCAGCAGCCCGGACTTAGCCAAAAACATTCAGTACTTC. Full variable domain (rest looked up from reference TRBV11-3 and TRBJ2-4): EAGVVQSPRYKIIEKKQPVAFWCNPISGHNTLYWYLQNLGQGPELLIRYENEEAVDDSQLPKDRFSAERLKGVDSTLKIQPAELGDSAVYLCASSPDLAKNIQYFGAGTRLSVL.